A single sample gave rise to the 30 T cell receptor beta chains below, sequenced in a study of shared clonotypes between healthy human individuals. Only in-frame clones appear in the TCRdb table, and some are missing; sequencing was by immunoSEQ multiplex PCR. The sample records 2 million or so clones, just under 95% being singletons. Positive CCR7 selection of CD45RO-negative cells yielded the naive CD8 cells, and terminally differentiated effector memory CD45RA+ cells were excluded. Sequencing was performed on naive CD8+ T cells sorted from blood. These receptors all stem from a man between 18 and 29 years old in good health.

The chain joins TRBV2 to TRBJ2-5, with D tentatively TRBD2 (6 bases). Deletions cut 1 base from V and 5 bases from J, with 17 bases between. CDR1 and CDR2 (germline): SNHLY, FYNNEI. This CDR3 contains 16 residues. The CDR3 nucleotides are TGTGCCAGCAGTGAAGGGGTGGGACCCGGAGGGGAGACCCAGTACTTC. This encodes CASSEGVGPGGETQYF. The full variable domain, in which reference TRBV2 and TRBJ2-5 provide the parts outside the CDR3, is EPEVTQTPSHQVTQMGQEVILRCVPISNHLYFYWYRQILGQKVEFLVSFYNNEISEKSEIFDDQFSVERPDGSNFTLKIRSTKLEDSAMYFCASSEGVGPGGETQYFGPGTRLLVL.

The chain couples TRBV9 to TRBJ1-2, with TRBD1 matching 7 bases. V dropped 4 bases and J dropped 3; count of bases not matched to a gene: 9. Germline V gene lookup returns CDR1 SGDLS and CDR2 YYNGEE. CDR3 length: 15 residues. Written as DNA, the CDR3 is TGTGCCAGCAGCTCTCCCTGGACAGGTGACTATGGCTACACCTTC. Its translation is CASSSPWTGDYGYTF.

This rearrangement joins TRBV19 to TRBJ2-7; possible D gene TRBD1, 5 bases. Trimming removed 5 bases at V and 2 bases at J, with 13 bases between. Per germline, CDR1 LNHDA and CDR2 SQIVND (reference sequence). The CDR3 consists of 14 residues. The CDR3 region is CASSLDSSPYEQYF. In nucleotides, the CDR3 is TGTGCCAGTAGTCTCGACAGCAGTCCCTACGAGCAGTACTTC.

Regarding this clone: Different DNA sequences within this sample yield the same CDR3. The chain carries TRBV5-1 and TRBJ2-7, with D unclear. The CDR3 runs 11 residues. Trimming removed 4 bases at V and 4 bases at J, with 6 bases between. Germline lookup yields CDR1 SGHRS and CDR2 YFSETQ. CDR3 sequence (DNA): TGCGCCAGCAGCGGCGGTTACGAGCAGTACTTC. Translated: CASSGGYEQYF.

J is TRBJ2-1 and V is TRBV4-1; D may match TRBD1 or TRBD2 (7 bases each). The CDR3 has 16 residues. Germline CDR1 and CDR2: MGHRA and YSYEKL. V lost 1 base to trimming and J lost 8 bases, with 18 bases between them. The CDR3 sequence: CASSQAQGGTLDEQFF. The CDR3 DNA sequence: TGCGCCAGCAGCCAAGCCCAGGGGGGGACACTGGATGAGCAGTTCTTC.

The chain employs TRBV30 and TRBJ2-3; D unclear. The CDR3 covers 13 residues. V was shortened by 0 bases and J by 4 bases, with 8 bases between the two germline ends. The germline CDR1 and CDR2 sequences are GTSNPN and SVGIG (reference sequence). The CDR3 coding sequence is TGTGCCTGGAGTGTAGAAAGCCCAGATACGCAGTATTTT. This codes for CAWSVESPDTQYF.

The chain recombines TRBV28 with TRBJ2-6; D remains ambiguous. CDR3 length: 15 residues. Germline lookup yields CDR1 MDHEN and CDR2 SYDVKM. Deletions cut 1 base from V and 4 bases from J, with 8 bases between. Here the CDR3 DNA reads TGTGCCAGCAGTTTATCGTTTTCAGGGGCCAACGTCCTGACTTTC. This encodes CASSLSFSGANVLTF.

The chain links TRBV2 to TRBJ2-6; the D call may be TRBD1 or TRBD2 (5 bases each). This CDR3 has 17 amino acids. Germline CDR1 reads SNHLY; CDR2 reads FYNNEI. V was trimmed by 5 bases and J by 0 bases, leaving 14 bases between them. CDR3 amino acids: CASSNQGGGSGANVLTF. The CDR3 DNA follows: TGTGCCAGCAGTAATCAGGGTGGAGGCTCTGGGGCCAACGTCCTGACTTTC.

The chain combines TRBV6-5 with TRBJ1-1; D unclear. CDR3 length: 14 amino acids. V lost 2 bases and J 1 base, leaving 8 bases between the germline ends. Germline V gene data show CDR1 as MNHEY and CDR2 as SVGAGI. The CDR3 region has the DNA TGTGCCAGCAGTTACGCAGCGTGGAACACTGAAGCTTTCTTT. Translating gives CASSYAAWNTEAFF.

The chain links TRBV28 to TRBJ1-5; D gene ambiguous. Germline CDR1 is MDHEN and CDR2 is SYDVKM. This CDR3 contains 15 residues. Trimming removed 6 bases from V and 0 bases from J, with 12 bases in between. The CDR3 is CASRFETSSNQPQHF. The CDR3, as DNA: TGTGCCAGCAGGTTTGAGACTAGTAGCAATCAGCCCCAGCATTTT.

J is TRBJ2-2 and V is TRBV10-3, with D tentatively TRBD1 (5 bases). The germline CDR1 and CDR2 sequences are ENHRY and SYGVKD. V lost 10 bases, J lost 1 base, and 10 bases lay in between. The CDR3 length is 13 residues. CDR3 protein: CATTTENTGELFF. The CDR3 DNA reads as TGTGCCACCACGACAGAGAACACCGGGGAGCTGTTTTTT.

V is TRBV7-6 and J is TRBJ1-1; no clear D gene. The germline V gene has CDR1 SGHVS and CDR2 FNYEAQ. V lost 4 bases, J lost 6 bases, and 15 bases lay in between. The CDR3 is made up of 14 amino acids. The DNA for the CDR3 is TGTGCCAGCAGCTCCACCGGGGTGGGAGCTGAAGCTTTCTTT. It is translated as CASSSTGVGAEAFF.

V usage is TRBV7-9 and J usage is TRBJ2-1; possible D gene TRBD2, 5 bases. The germline gives CDR1 SEHNR, CDR2 FQNEAQ (reference sequence). The V gene lost 2 bases and the J gene lost 3 bases, with 11 bases spanning the gap. This CDR3 region has 15 residues. CDR3 sequence reads: CASSLSGDIYNEQFF. CDR3 sequence (DNA): TGTGCCAGCAGCTTATCCGGGGATATCTACAATGAGCAGTTCTTC.

The count of this clone is one. The chain carries TRBV13 and TRBJ2-1; 8 bases align to TRBD2. Germline loops: CDR1 PRHDT, CDR2 FYEKMQ (reference sequence). With 5 bases clipped from V and 0 bases from J, the junction kept 6 bases outside the gene matches. The CDR3 length is 16 residues. CDR3 DNA sequence: TGTGCCAGCAGCCGGACCGGGACTAGCTCCTACAATGAGCAGTTCTTC. It is translated as CASSRTGTSSYNEQFF.

This clone was found once. The chain carries TRBV19 and TRBJ2-5, with D uncertain. The CDR3 spans 13 residues. CDR1 LNHDA and CDR2 SQIVND come from the germline V gene (reference sequence). The V and J ends lost 10 bases and 5 bases respectively, with 17 bases between them. In DNA form, the CDR3 reads TGTGCCACCAAGGACCGCCTCGGGGAGACCCAGTACTTC. It encodes CATKDRLGETQYF.

The chain has TRBV7-9 and TRBJ2-3; possibly TRBD2 for D (6 bases). The CDR3 runs to 15 residues. Trimming removed 3 bases at V and 0 bases at J, with 10 bases between. Germline values: CDR1 SEHNR, CDR2 FQNEAQ (reference sequence). The CDR3 protein is CASSFFAGSTDTQYF. The CDR3 DNA sequence: TGTGCCAGCAGCTTCTTTGCGGGGAGCACAGATACGCAGTATTTT.

The rearrangement uses TRBV29-1 and TRBJ2-3; D might be TRBD1 (5 bases). The CDR3 loop spans 14 amino acids. The V end lost 4 bases, the J end lost 1 base, and 12 bases lay between the germline ends. The germline V gene encodes CDR1 SQVTM and CDR2 ANQGSEA. The CDR3, as DNA: TGCAGCGTTGTGCAGGGCCTAGGCACAGATACGCAGTATTTT. It encodes CSVVQGLGTDTQYF.

The J gene is TRBJ1-1, the V gene TRBV25-1; D not resolved. Germline V gene sequence: CDR1 MGHDK, CDR2 SYGVNS. V was clipped by 3 bases and J by 6 bases, with 11 bases between them. This CDR3 contains 13 residues. The CDR3 spells CASSEPGHPEAFF. CDR3 bases: TGTGCCAGCAGTGAGCCCGGGCATCCTGAAGCTTTCTTT.

The V and J genes are TRBV28 and TRBJ2-7; possible D gene TRBD1, 5 bases. CDR1 is MDHEN, CDR2 SYDVKM, per germline. V dropped 9 bases and J dropped 2 bases, with 20 bases sitting between them. CDR3 length: 15 residues. CDR3 in DNA: TGTGCCAGTTATCCCACGGCAGGGCCCGCCTACGAGCAGTACTTC. This gives the protein CASYPTAGPAYEQYF.

This clone is a singleton in its sample. This sequence joins TRBV6-1 and TRBJ1-5; D call uncertain. CDR1 and CDR2 from the germline V gene are MNHNS and SASEGT. The CDR3 runs to 17 residues. V lost 2 bases and J lost 7, with 21 bases in between. In nucleotides, the CDR3 is TGTGCCAGCAGTGAATCCCCCGGGTGGGGAGGTAGCCAGCCCCAGCATTTT. Amino acids: CASSESPGWGGSQPQHF.

CDR3 DNA sequence: TGCAGCGTTGAACCTCTAGCGGGAGGCACCAATGAGCAGTTCTTC. Its translation is CSVEPLAGGTNEQFF. The chain combines TRBV29-1 with TRBJ2-1, with 11 bases that match TRBD2. Germline loops: CDR1 SQVTM, CDR2 ANQGSEA. V trimming: 2 bases; J trimming: 6 bases; junction bases outside the gene matches: 6. The CDR3 is 15 amino acids.

This clone occurred a few times. The genes are TRBV5-6 and TRBJ2-5; TRBD2 is a possible D gene (6 bases). There are 15 residues in the CDR3. Trimming cost V 3 bases and J 2 bases, with 14 bases left between them. Germline-derived CDR1 and CDR2 are SGHDT and YYEEEE. The CDR3 nucleotides read TGTGCCAGCAGCTCGCCTCTCGGGGGACAAGAGACCCAGTACTTC. This codes for CASSSPLGGQETQYF. Variable domain in full (rest from reference TRBV5-6 and TRBJ2-5): DAGVTQSPTHLIKTRGQQVTLRCSPKSGHDTVSWYQQALGQGPQFIFQYYEEEERQRGNFPDRFSGHQFPNYSSELNVNALLLGDSALYLCASSSPLGGQETQYFGPGTRLLVL.

For the CDR3, the DNA is TGTGCCAGCAGCGAGGGTTCTAGCAATCAGCCCCAGCATTTT. Protein: CASSEGSSNQPQHF. This chain joins TRBV9 and TRBJ1-5; D gene unclear. Per the germline V gene, CDR1 is SGDLS and CDR2 is YYNGEE. V dropped 3 bases and J dropped 0 bases, with 7 bases sitting between them. The CDR3 sequence is 14 residues long.

CDR3 loop: CASSLGGLAVETQYF. The DNA of the CDR3 is TGTGCCAGCAGCTTAGGGGGACTAGCAGTCGAGACCCAGTACTTC. The rearrangement links TRBV11-2 to TRBJ2-5, with 9 positions matching TRBD2. CDR1 is SGHAT, CDR2 FQNNGV, per germline. The CDR3 is 15 amino acids. The ends lost 1 base at V and 5 bases at J; junction bases unmatched: 5.

This clone appeared once. The rearrangement uses TRBV4-1 and TRBJ1-1; D unresolved. Germline V gene lookup returns CDR1 MGHRA and CDR2 YSYEKL. V was pared by 0 bases and J by 2 bases, with 10 bases between. The CDR3 runs to 15 residues. The CDR3 loop is CASSQEGWLNTEAFF. CDR3 DNA sequence: TGCGCCAGCAGCCAAGAAGGCTGGCTAAACACTGAAGCTTTCTTT.

V gene TRBV14 combines with J gene TRBJ1-1; no definite D call. The germline V and J ends were trimmed by 1 base and 8 bases, with 11 bases remaining between them. Germline values: CDR1 SGHDN, CDR2 FVKESK. This CDR3 contains 13 residues. CDR3 sequence: CASSQVGTGEAFF. Written as DNA, the CDR3 is TGTGCCAGCAGCCAAGTAGGAACGGGGGAAGCTTTCTTT.

V usage is TRBV4-1 and J usage is TRBJ1-1; 8 bases are a match to TRBD1. The ends lost 6 bases at V and 11 bases at J; junction bases unmatched: 8. Germline V gene data show CDR1 as MGHRA and CDR2 as YSYEKL. The CDR3 runs to 12 residues. The CDR3 DNA reads as TGCGCCAGCAGGGGGGGGCAGGGGGCGGCTTTCTTT. Amino acids: CASRGGQGAAFF.

The J gene is TRBJ2-2, the V gene TRBV19; unclear D gene. V was cut by 3 bases and J by 0 bases, with 5 bases left in between. The CDR3 extends over 14 amino acids. CDR1 is LNHDA and CDR2 is SQIVND in the germline V gene (reference sequence). CDR3 in amino acids: CASSINSNTGELFF. The CDR3 region has the DNA TGTGCCAGTAGTATCAACTCGAACACCGGGGAGCTGTTTTTT.

The chain employs TRBV2 and TRBJ1-4; D gene unclear. The germline V and J ends were trimmed by 6 bases and 0 bases, with 14 bases remaining between them. From germline, CDR1 is SNHLY and CDR2 FYNNEI. The CDR3 is 16 residues long. The CDR3: CASRPRPFATNEKLFF. CDR3 DNA: TGTGCCAGCAGGCCTAGACCCTTCGCAACTAATGAAAAACTGTTTTTT.

This sequence joins TRBV7-6 and TRBJ1-1; the D gene is possibly TRBD1 (5 bases). This CDR3 is built from 13 residues. In germline, CDR1 is SGHVS, CDR2 FNYEAQ. The germline V and J ends were trimmed by 5 bases and 1 base, with 8 bases remaining between them. CDR3 nucleotide sequence: TGTGCCAGCAGCGCTGGACAGAACACTGAAGCTTTCTTT. This sequence encodes CASSAGQNTEAFF.